This T cell receptor beta chain was found in a study of blood T cells in healthy people across ages. At the level of the study: Per two T cells, about one barcoded beta molecule was captured through template switching.

The V gene's germline CDR1 is SGHRS and CDR2 YFSETQ. There are 14 residues in the CDR3. Trimming removed 0 bases from V and 9 bases from J, with 16 bases in between. At least ten counts were recorded for this clonotype. Combining a sample-barcoded 5' primer with a J-beta primer mix, a second PCR ran for roughly 7 to 12 cycles. MiXCR, run by TCRdb on the 5' RACE reads, gives a single entry per CDR3 protein. The sample has over 1,300,000 distinct CDR3 sequences, 59% seen once; the top ten hold roughly 7%. V usage is TRBV5-1 and J usage is TRBJ2-7; D is ambiguous. Sequenced: blood. This clonotype originated in a man younger than 30 in good health. The CDR3 DNA follows: TGCGCCAGCAGCTTGGCAGACCGGCAGGACGGGCAGTACTTC. Translation: CASSLADRQDGQYF.